The 15 T cell receptor beta chains below all came from one sample that was sequenced in a study of T cell changes during pregnancy in multiple sclerosis. Sequenced by immunoSEQ multiplex PCR; TCRdb stores in-frame clones only, minus some. This sample carries about 83,000 clones, around 90% of them seen once, and the ten largest clones take around 3.3%. The sequences come from PBMCs, collected in the first trimester of pregnancy. These receptors were taken from a female donor in good health, serving as a control in a pregnancy study. Some clones in this sample may be carry-over from other donors' samples.

This clone was observed a handful of times. This rearrangement joins TRBV6-4 to TRBJ2-1; no reliable D call. CDR1 is MRHNA and CDR2 is SNTAGT in the germline V gene. Trimming stripped 6 bases from V and 6 bases from J, with 12 bases between. The CDR3 length is 13 residues. The CDR3 DNA reads TGTGCCAGCAGCAAGAGTGAGAGCAATGAGCAGTTCTTC. Its translation: CASSKSESNEQFF.

CDR3 sequence: CASSSGFDEQFF. CDR3 DNA sequence: TGTGCCAGCAGCTCGGGGTTTGATGAGCAGTTCTTC. The V gene is TRBV5-5, the J gene TRBJ2-1; tentative D call: TRBD2 (5 bases). The germline gives CDR1 SGHKS, CDR2 YYEKEE (reference sequence). The CDR3 has 12 residues. V dropped 3 bases and J dropped 8 bases, with 9 bases sitting between them.

V usage is TRBV29-1 and J usage is TRBJ2-2, with 8 bases fitting TRBD1. J gave up 4 bases and V 7 bases, and 5 bases lay outside the gene matches. The CDR3 runs to 13 residues. Germline V gene data show CDR1 as SQVTM and CDR2 as ANQGSEA. This chain's CDR3 is CSGSGGPTGELFF. CDR3 nucleotide sequence: TGCAGCGGCTCAGGGGGCCCCACCGGGGAGCTGTTTTTT.

The chain uses TRBV5-6 and TRBJ1-2; no definite D call. Germline CDR1 reads SGHDT; CDR2 reads YYEEEE. Deletions cut 1 base from V and 8 bases from J, with 12 bases between. This CDR3 has 13 amino acids. CDR3 region: CASSLTVLVGYTF. CDR3 nucleotide sequence: TGTGCCAGCAGCTTGACAGTTCTCGTCGGCTACACCTTC.

This clone occurred many times. In DNA, the CDR3 is TGTGCCAGCAGCCCGCCAGGGACTAGCGGAGACCTTCCAGATACGCAGTATTTT. Translated, it gives CASSPPGTSGDLPDTQYF. This chain joins TRBV5-6 and TRBJ2-3, with 11 nucleotides matching TRBD2. This CDR3 is built from 18 residues. The germline gives CDR1 SGHDT, CDR2 YYEEEE. V lost 4 bases and J lost 4; bases outside the gene matches: 14.

This chain uses TRBV5-4 with TRBJ2-6, with 9 bases lining up with TRBD1. Germline assignment: CDR1 SGHNT and CDR2 YYREEE (reference sequence). The CDR3 extends over 19 amino acids. Unmatched junction bases numbered 8, after V lost 1 base and J lost 0 bases. CDR3 sequence: CASSLPPGQGLSGANVLTF. CDR3 nucleotides: TGTGCCAGCAGCTTGCCTCCGGGACAGGGCCTCTCTGGGGCCAACGTCCTGACTTTC. The whole variable domain, remainder taken from reference TRBV5-4 and TRBJ2-6, is ETGVTQSPTHLIKTRGQQVTLRCSSQSGHNTVSWYQQALGQGPQFIFQYYREEENGRGNFPPRFSGLQFPNYSSELNVNALELDDSALYLCASSLPPGQGLSGANVLTFGAGSRLTVL.

The chain employs TRBV9 and TRBJ2-3, with 8 bases fitting TRBD1. The CDR3 has 13 residues. V lost 6 bases, J lost 4 bases, and 4 bases stayed unmatched. Germline CDR1 and CDR2: SGDLS and YYNGEE. CDR3 residues: CASTGQGADTQYF. The DNA for the CDR3 is TGTGCCAGCACCGGACAGGGCGCAGATACGCAGTATTTT.

CDR3 protein: CASSQAGGPTDTQYF. As DNA, the CDR3 is TGTGCCAGCAGCCAAGCGGGGGGGCCGACAGATACGCAGTATTTT. The chain joins TRBV4-2 to TRBJ2-3, with TRBD2 identical over 8 bases. The CDR3 totals 15 residues. CDR1 and CDR2 (germline): LGHNA, YNFKEQ. V shed 1 base, J shed 3 bases, and the junction held 3 bases outside the gene matches.

The chain is built from TRBV5-4 and TRBJ1-1, with D tentatively TRBD1 (5 bases). V was clipped by 2 bases and J by 2 bases, with 10 bases between them. The CDR3 has 14 residues. The V gene's germline CDR1 is SGHNT and CDR2 YYREEE (reference sequence). The CDR3 DNA follows: TGTGCCAGCAGCTTAACGGGACTAAACACTGAAGCTTTCTTT. Translated, it gives CASSLTGLNTEAFF.

V and J are TRBV5-1 and TRBJ2-7; 7 bases match TRBD1. CDR3 size: 13 residues. Germline values: CDR1 SGHRS, CDR2 YFSETQ. J lost 6 bases, V lost 0 bases, and 3 bases had no gene match. DNA for the CDR3: TGCGCCAGCAGCTTGGAGGGGGCCGTCGAGCAGTACTTC. This gives the protein CASSLEGAVEQYF. Full variable domain (remainder filled in from reference TRBV5-1 and TRBJ2-7): KAGVTQTPRYLIKTRGQQVTLSCSPISGHRSVSWYQQTPGQGLQFLFEYFSETQRNKGNFPGRFSGRQFSNSRSEMNVSTLELGDSALYLCASSLEGAVEQYFGPGTRLTVT.

The V call is TRBV5-1, the J call TRBJ2-7; 9 nucleotides align to TRBD1. V dropped 1 base and J dropped 4; count of bases not matched to a gene: 9. Germline V CDR1 and CDR2: SGHRS, YFSETQ. This CDR3 is 16 amino acids long. The CDR3 region has the DNA TGCGCCAGCAGCTTGTTTGCCGGACAGGGGAATTACGAGCAGTACTTC. Encoded protein: CASSLFAGQGNYEQYF.

This clone was picked up one time. J is TRBJ2-7 and V is TRBV30; 9 nucleotides agree with TRBD1. There are 15 residues in the CDR3. V lost 3 bases, J lost 7 bases, and 13 bases stayed unmatched. CDR1 and CDR2 from the germline V gene are GTSNPN and SVGIG (reference sequence). CDR3 nucleotides: TGTGCCTGGAGCGAGGGGGGACAGGGCAACTGGGAGCAGTACTTC. It yields the protein CAWSEGGQGNWEQYF.

The J gene is TRBJ2-2, the V gene TRBV7-9; 10 bases fit TRBD2. V trimming: 2 bases; J trimming: 3 bases; junction bases outside the gene matches: 3. Germline V CDR1 and CDR2: SEHNR, FQNEAQ (reference sequence). The CDR3 has 16 residues. The CDR3, as DNA: TGTGCCAGCAGCTTACTTACTAGCGGGGACACCGGGGAGCTGTTTTTT. It specifies CASSLLTSGDTGELFF.

This sequence joins TRBV28 and TRBJ1-1, with TRBD1 as a possible D gene (5 bases). In germline, CDR1 is MDHEN, CDR2 SYDVKM. V was clipped by 7 bases and J by 3 bases, with 12 bases between them. The CDR3 has 13 residues. The CDR3 bases are TGTGCCAGCATGAAGGGAGGGGACACTGAAGCTTTCTTT. Translating gives CASMKGGDTEAFF.

The chain links TRBV29-1 to TRBJ1-3; 8 bases map to TRBD1. Unmatched junction bases numbered 6, after V lost 4 bases and J lost 10 bases. CDR3 length: 12 residues. Germline loops: CDR1 SQVTM, CDR2 ANQGSEA. DNA of the CDR3: TGCAGCGTTGTGACAGGGGATGGTACCATATATTTT. The encoded protein is CSVVTGDGTIYF.